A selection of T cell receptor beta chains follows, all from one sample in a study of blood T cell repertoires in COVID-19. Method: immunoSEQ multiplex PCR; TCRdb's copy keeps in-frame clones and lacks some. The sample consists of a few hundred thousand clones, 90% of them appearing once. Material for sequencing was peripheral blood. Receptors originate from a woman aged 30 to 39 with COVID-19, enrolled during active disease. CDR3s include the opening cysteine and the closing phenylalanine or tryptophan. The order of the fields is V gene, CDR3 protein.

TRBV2,CASTIGQGVGPGQFF
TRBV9,CASSSFGSGANVLTF
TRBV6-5,CASSSGQGSQPQHF
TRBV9,CASSVEASGSYEQYF
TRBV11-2,CASSLDVGVNTEAFF
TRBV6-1,CASSEPGTYEQYF
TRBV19,CASRPRGSGNTIYF
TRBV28,CASSPKPGTQYF
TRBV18,CASSVLQDHYEQYF
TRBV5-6,CASSFSGDYGYTF
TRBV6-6,CASSTTGDQTQYF
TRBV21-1,CASSKNGGRLTDTQYF
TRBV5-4,CASSLEGQGRNEQYF
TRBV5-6,CASSLGQAQFF
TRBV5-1,CASRGQPGNTIYF
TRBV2,CASSHRGRSGANVLTF
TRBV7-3,CASSSPPGYEQYF
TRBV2,CASSEGRGGPRETQYF
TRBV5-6,CASSLVGREDQPQHF
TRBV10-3,CAIKGQGPSNEQFF
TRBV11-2,CASSLAGLRPNSPLHF
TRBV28,CASSLRTGAVVGYTF
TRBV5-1,CASRPRQGVQETQYF
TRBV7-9,CASTPGQVETQYF
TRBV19,CASSIDSAGNQPQHF
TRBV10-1,CASSHNREGYGYTF
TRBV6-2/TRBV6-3,CASSYPLLMGRGNQPQHF
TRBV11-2,CASSYSLEAFF
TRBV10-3,CAISSGQGNEQFF
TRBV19,CASRMGQAKNGYTF
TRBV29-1,CSVEGTRENAYEQYF
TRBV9,CASSFTSSYNEQFF
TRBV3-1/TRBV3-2,CASSQFRGSLYEQYF
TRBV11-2,CASSDTHRGRSTDTQYF
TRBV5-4,CASSLPLATLAGEGDTQYF
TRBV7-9,CASRAGSSYNSPLHF
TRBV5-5,CASSRDSHEQYF
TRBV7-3,CASSLTYGGEGVNTEAFF
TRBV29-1,CSVEDPGQGYDNEQFF
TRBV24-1,CATSEWGDQPQHF
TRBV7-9,CASSLDSSTDTQYF
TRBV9,CASSGGGYEQYF
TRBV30,CAWSRKGQSRGEQFF
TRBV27,CASSLTSWGGNYGYTF
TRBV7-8,CASSAARVNTEAFF
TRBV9,CASHPGVKGNTIYF
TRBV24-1,CATSASGRNARETQYF
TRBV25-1,CASSEWVFSGTSTDTQYF
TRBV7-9,CASSLVGASGSQFF
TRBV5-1,CASSLSGTRGGNQPQHF
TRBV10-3,CATCPSLSSYNEQFF
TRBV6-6,CASSYEGGNEQYF
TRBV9,CASSTGTGLSTDTQYF
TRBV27,CASSSGTDRRISNQPQHF
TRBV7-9,CASSGSSYEQYF